What follows are 32 T cell receptor beta chains derived from one specimen sequenced in a study of T-cell reconstitution after alpha-beta-depleted transplantation in children. Unique molecular identifiers were built into the TCRbeta library. TCRdb analysed the PCR reads with MiXCR anew, one entry per CDR3 protein. The table shows approximately 430,000 distinct CDR3 sequences, with roughly 15% occurring only once. This specimen consisted of PBMCs, mostly from graft donor cells, obtained 360 days after TCRalphabeta/CD19-depleted stem cell transplant. The receptor source for this set is a boy under two years old who had a stem cell transplant for Wiskott-Aldrich syndrome, so the T cells may come from the graft donor.

The chain recombines TRBV5-6 with TRBJ2-7, with TRBD1 matching 9 bases. V lost 2 bases and J lost 6; bases outside the gene matches: 6. From germline, CDR1 is SGHDT and CDR2 YYEEEE. This CDR3 is 14 amino acids long. CDR3 loop: CASSLQGALGEQYF. The CDR3 bases are TGTGCCAGCAGCTTACAGGGGGCGCTGGGCGAGCAGTACTTC.

The chain has TRBV6-2 or TRBV6-3 and TRBJ2-7, with unresolved D. CDR3 size: 13 residues. The germline V gene encodes CDR1 MNHEY and CDR2 SVGEGT. V was cut by 5 bases and J by 2 bases, with 10 bases left in between. The CDR3 region has the DNA TGTGCCAGCAGTAAAGGACGGGCCTACGAGCAGTACTTC. Translation gives CASSKGRAYEQYF.

V and J are TRBV4-3 and TRBJ1-3; maybe TRBD1 (6 bases). CDR3 length: 16 amino acids. V lost 0 bases, J lost 4 bases, and 13 bases lay in between. The germline CDR1 and CDR2 sequences are LGHNA and YSLEER. CDR3 sequence (DNA): TGCGCCAGCAGCCAAGAGGGGGCCGGGTACGGAAACACCATATATTTT. It codes for CASSQEGAGYGNTIYF.

This clonotype was picked up one time. The rearrangement uses TRBV20-1 and TRBJ2-7; 8 bases are shared with TRBD2. Unmatched junction bases numbered 4, after V lost 3 bases and J lost 6 bases. The CDR3 consists of 12 residues. Germline lookup yields CDR1 DFQATT and CDR2 SNEGSKA (reference sequence). CDR3 coding DNA: TGCAGTGCTAGGCTCCGGGGGGGCGAGCAGTACTTC. It is translated as CSARLRGGEQYF.

This clonotype was detected many times. The chain combines TRBV12-3 or TRBV12-4 with TRBJ2-5; TRBD2 is a possible D gene (7 bases). The CDR3 spans 14 residues. V shed 3 bases and J shed 6 bases, with 14 bases lying between them. The CDR3 DNA reads TGTGCCAGCAGTTTCTGGGGGCGGGGGCAGACCCAGTACTTC. This translates into CASSFWGRGQTQYF.

The chain is built from TRBV20-1 and TRBJ2-3; TRBD2 agrees at 11 bases. Per the germline V gene, CDR1 is DFQATT and CDR2 is SNEGSKA (reference sequence). Trimming cost V 3 bases and J 0 bases; bases outside gene matches: 5. The CDR3 totals 16 residues. CDR3 sequence (DNA): TGCAGTGCTAGCCCACTAGCGGGGGCTAGCACAGATACGCAGTATTTT. Protein: CSASPLAGASTDTQYF.

This clonotype was observed at least ten times. The chain combines TRBV6-2 or TRBV6-3 with TRBJ2-1; 7 nucleotides line up with TRBD2. Germline CDR1 MNHEY, CDR2 SVGEGT. The length of the CDR3 is 15 residues. Trimming at V came to 3 bases and at J to 2 bases, leaving 4 bases not matched to a gene. The CDR3 DNA sequence: TGTGCCAGCAGTTATGGCGGGAGCACCTACAATGAGCAGTTCTTC. Its translation is CASSYGGSTYNEQFF.

This clonotype was seen many times. This rearrangement joins TRBV28 to TRBJ2-7; D is possibly TRBD1 or TRBD2 (7 bases each). The CDR3 spans 18 residues. Deletions cut 7 bases from V and 0 bases from J, with 25 bases between. Germline V lookup: CDR1 MDHEN, CDR2 SYDVKM. The CDR3 protein is CASIAGGVGGQNSYEQYF. The CDR3 region has the DNA TGTGCCAGCATCGCTGGGGGGGTCGGGGGACAGAACTCCTACGAGCAGTACTTC.

This clonotype was seen a handful of times. V is TRBV25-1 and J is TRBJ2-1; 9 bases are a match to TRBD2. The CDR3 consists of 18 residues. The germline CDR1 and CDR2 sequences are MGHDK and SYGVNS. The junction had 9 bases not matched to a gene; V was cut back by 1 base and J by 2 bases. CDR3 in amino acids: CASSESRRGGRTYNEQFF. The CDR3 coding sequence is TGTGCCAGCAGTGAATCTCGGCGGGGGGGCCGCACCTACAATGAGCAGTTCTTC.

This clonotype turned up a few times. The chain recombines TRBV4-2 with TRBJ2-4; D is possibly TRBD2 (5 bases). Per the germline V gene, CDR1 is LGHNA and CDR2 is YNFKEQ. V was trimmed by 3 bases and J by 1 base, leaving 22 bases between them. This CDR3 comprises 19 residues. The CDR3 is CASSHQLASRTLAKNIQYF. DNA for the CDR3: TGTGCCAGCAGCCACCAACTTGCATCCCGGACTTTGGCCAAAAACATTCAGTACTTC.

To note about this clonotype: This may be a read error: a much more frequent sequence differs by one nucleotide. The rearrangement links TRBV5-1 to TRBJ2-7; TRBD1 matches 7 bases. The length of the CDR3 is 14 residues. Germline V gives CDR1 SGHRS, CDR2 YFSETQ. Trimming at V came to 3 bases and at J to 4 bases, leaving 7 bases not matched to a gene. The CDR3 region has the DNA TGCGCCAGCAGCTCAGGGGGACAGTGGTACGAGCAGTACTTC. Its translation is CASSSGGQWYEQYF.

The rearrangement links TRBV15 to TRBJ2-1, with 9 bases that match TRBD1. V lost 4 bases and J lost 9; bases outside the gene matches: 7. This CDR3 spans 14 amino acids. CDR1 is LNHNV and CDR2 is YYDKDF in the germline V gene (reference sequence). The CDR3 is CATSKSMTGGEQFF. Written as DNA, the CDR3 is TGTGCCACCAGCAAAAGCATGACAGGGGGTGAGCAGTTCTTC.

This clonotype showed up just a few times. The J gene is TRBJ2-5, the V gene TRBV7-2; 7 nucleotides match TRBD2. The CDR3 has 15 amino acids. Losses at the gene ends were 1 base for V and 4 bases for J; bases not matched to a gene: 6. Germline V gene sequence: CDR1 SGHTA, CDR2 FQGNSA. CDR3: CASSLGTRGGETQYF. DNA for the CDR3: TGTGCCAGCAGCTTAGGGACTAGAGGTGGAGAGACCCAGTACTTC.

The genes are TRBV4-1 and TRBJ1-5; TRBD1 is a possible D gene (5 bases). Trimming removed 0 bases from V and 5 bases from J, with 11 bases in between. The CDR3 is made up of 15 amino acids. CDR1 is MGHRA, CDR2 YSYEKL, per germline. The CDR3 protein is CASSQDEQVYQPQHF. In DNA, the CDR3 is TGCGCCAGCAGCCAAGATGAACAGGTTTATCAGCCCCAGCATTTT.

This clonotype has only a few counts. The gene calls are TRBV5-1 and TRBJ2-1; 12 nucleotides agree with TRBD1. This CDR3 comprises 15 residues. V trimming: 3 bases; J trimming: 4 bases; junction bases outside the gene matches: 2. Germline V gene lookup returns CDR1 SGHRS and CDR2 YFSETQ. The CDR3 region has the DNA TGCGCCAGCAGCTGGGACAGGGGGCTTTACAATGAGCAGTTCTTC. Encoded protein: CASSWDRGLYNEQFF.

The chain combines TRBV5-1 with TRBJ2-5; 7 bases align to TRBD1. Germline trimming cut 5 bases from V and 4 bases from J; bases unmatched to any gene: 8. In germline, CDR1 is SGHRS, CDR2 YFSETQ. The CDR3 contains 14 residues. CDR3 residues: CASRPRTGPETQYF. The CDR3, as DNA: TGCGCCAGCAGACCCAGGACAGGTCCAGAGACCCAGTACTTC. Combining the CDR3 with reference TRBV5-1 and TRBJ2-5 gives the whole variable domain KAGVTQTPRYLIKTRGQQVTLSCSPISGHRSVSWYQQTPGQGLQFLFEYFSETQRNKGNFPGRFSGRQFSNSRSEMNVSTLELGDSALYLCASRPRTGPETQYFGPGTRLLVL.

This clonotype occurred a few times. The CDR3 nucleotides read TGTGCCAGCAGCTTAGAGAGGCGAGATACGCAGTATTTT. Encoded protein: CASSLERRDTQYF. The chain recombines TRBV7-7 with TRBJ2-3, with D hard to call. CDR1 is SSHAT, CDR2 FNYEAQ, per germline (reference sequence). The CDR3 totals 13 residues. V lost 1 base, J lost 5 bases, and 7 bases lay in between.

This clonotype was seen only a few times. This chain joins TRBV9 and TRBJ2-7, with a weak D call TRBD2 (5 bases). Between the trimmed V and J ends, which lost 4 bases and 0 bases, there was a span of 17 bases. Germline V lookup: CDR1 SGDLS, CDR2 YYNGEE. This CDR3 contains 16 residues. The CDR3 region is CASSPHARGSSYEQYF. CDR3 sequence (DNA): TGTGCCAGCAGCCCTCACGCCCGTGGGAGCTCCTACGAGCAGTACTTC.

This chain connects TRBV5-1 to TRBJ2-7, with unresolved D. CDR3 length equals 14 residues. V dropped 0 bases and J dropped 4 bases, with 11 bases sitting between them. Germline CDR1 and CDR2: SGHRS and YFSETQ. CDR3 region: CASSLEARLYEQYF. CDR3 coding DNA: TGCGCCAGCAGCTTGGAAGCGCGCTTGTACGAGCAGTACTTC.

The V call is TRBV7-9, the J call TRBJ2-1; weak D call: TRBD1 (6 bases). Germline assignment: CDR1 SEHNR and CDR2 FQNEAQ (reference sequence). V was cut by 2 bases and J by 8 bases, with 13 bases left in between. The CDR3 loop spans 14 amino acids. DNA of the CDR3: TGTGCCAGCAGCTTAAACCAGGGGCAGGATGAGCAGTTCTTC. It codes for CASSLNQGQDEQFF. Full variable domain (outside the CDR3, taken from reference TRBV7-9 and TRBJ2-1): DTGVSQNPRHKITKRGQNVTFRCDPISEHNRLYWYRQTLGQGPEFLTYFQNEAQLEKSRLLSDRFSAERPKGSFSTLEIQRTEQGDSAMYLCASSLNQGQDEQFFGPGTRLTVL.

The chain couples TRBV5-1 to TRBJ2-5; D gene ambiguous. Between the trimmed V and J ends, which lost 6 bases and 1 base, there was a span of 10 bases. Germline V gene lookup returns CDR1 SGHRS and CDR2 YFSETQ. The CDR3 totals 13 residues. The DNA of the CDR3 is TGCGCCAGCATGGGGTCTCCCCAAGAGACCCAGTACTTC. Protein product: CASMGSPQETQYF.

V gene TRBV7-6 combines with J gene TRBJ2-7; 7 bases are a match to TRBD1. V shed 1 base and J 2 bases; nucleotides not matched to a gene: 5. Germline V gene lookup returns CDR1 SGHVS and CDR2 FNYEAQ. This CDR3 is 15 amino acids long. The CDR3 region has the DNA TGTGCCAGCAGCTTAGGGGACAGCACGGCCTACGAGCAGTACTTC. Residues: CASSLGDSTAYEQYF.

The V gene is TRBV5-1, the J gene TRBJ2-1, with 10 nucleotides matching TRBD2. After removal of 3 bases from V and 3 bases from J, the junction contained 3 bases not matched to a gene. The germline V gene encodes CDR1 SGHRS and CDR2 YFSETQ. There are 15 residues in the CDR3. CDR3 region: CASSWLAGDYNEQFF. CDR3 coding DNA: TGCGCCAGCAGCTGGCTAGCGGGAGACTACAATGAGCAGTTCTTC.

This clonotype appeared once. V gene TRBV20-1 combines with J gene TRBJ2-3; no clear D. Germline V CDR1 and CDR2: DFQATT, SNEGSKA (reference sequence). The CDR3 covers 15 residues. Trimming took off 5 bases at V and 0 bases at J, with 15 bases between the two ends. CDR3 in amino acids: CSAQTDGSSTDTQYF. In DNA form, the CDR3 reads TGCAGTGCTCAAACCGACGGATCTAGCACAGATACGCAGTATTTT.

There are a few counts of this clonotype. This chain joins TRBV10-1 and TRBJ2-3; D possibly corresponds to TRBD2 (6 bases). The CDR3 is made up of 14 amino acids. The germline V gene has CDR1 WNHNN and CDR2 SYGVQD (reference sequence). The V end lost 0 bases, the J end lost 6 bases, and 10 bases lay between the germline ends. CDR3 in amino acids: CASSESGGKDTQYF. In nucleotides, the CDR3 is TGCGCCAGCAGTGAGTCTGGAGGGAAGGATACGCAGTATTTT.

This clonotype was counted only a few times. J is TRBJ2-7 and V is TRBV18; TRBD1 or TRBD2 may be the D gene (5 bases each). There are 13 residues in the CDR3. Germline V gene lookup returns CDR1 KGHSH and CDR2 LQKENI. The germline V and J ends were trimmed by 3 bases and 5 bases, with 11 bases remaining between them. The CDR3 DNA sequence: TGTGCCAGCTCACCGGGGGTACAGAACGAGCAGTACTTC. It encodes CASSPGVQNEQYF.

The V and J genes are TRBV10-3 and TRBJ2-3, with TRBD2 as a possible D gene (5 bases). Germline V gene sequence: CDR1 ENHRY, CDR2 SYGVKD. V lost 6 bases and J 1 base, leaving 8 bases between the germline ends. The CDR3 has 13 residues. The CDR3 loop is CAIRLGGTDTQYF. The CDR3 coding sequence is TGTGCCATCAGACTCGGGGGCACAGATACGCAGTATTTT.

This clonotype occurred a few times. The rearrangement links TRBV3-1 to TRBJ2-7, with 8 bases fitting TRBD2. The CDR3 totals 15 residues. CDR1 is LGHDT, CDR2 YNNKEL, per germline (reference sequence). J gave up 2 bases and V 4 bases, and 7 bases lay outside the gene matches. The CDR3 protein is CASSPIPAGAYEQYF. The CDR3 DNA is TGTGCCAGCAGCCCCATTCCAGCGGGAGCCTACGAGCAGTACTTC.

This clonotype has just a few counts. The CDR3 nucleotides are TGTGCCAGCAGCCAAAACTACAGGGAAGCTTTCTTT. Its translation is CASSQNYREAFF. The rearrangement uses TRBV3-1 and TRBJ1-1; tentative D call: TRBD1 (5 bases). Between the trimmed V and J ends, which lost 2 bases and 8 bases, there was a span of 9 bases. CDR3 size: 12 residues. The germline CDR1 and CDR2 sequences are LGHDT and YNNKEL (reference sequence).

The chain has TRBV29-1 and TRBJ1-1, with a weak D call TRBD1 (6 bases). The V end was cut by 6 bases, the J end by 3 bases, with 20 bases between. The CDR3 is 15 residues long. Looked up from germline, CDR1 is SQVTM and CDR2 is ANQGSEA. The CDR3 sequence: CSVALDSLSDTEAFF. CDR3 nucleotide sequence: TGCAGCGTAGCGCTGGACAGTCTGTCGGACACTGAAGCTTTCTTT.

V and J are TRBV6-2 or TRBV6-3 and TRBJ2-7; D perhaps matches TRBD2 (5 bases). CDR1 and CDR2 from the germline V gene are MNHEY and SVGEGT. The CDR3 extends over 16 amino acids. Trimming removed 4 bases from V and 0 bases from J, with 16 bases in between. CDR3 region: CASSLEPGNPSYEQYF. In DNA, the CDR3 is TGTGCCAGCAGTTTAGAGCCGGGAAATCCCTCCTACGAGCAGTACTTC.

This clonotype was recorded a few times. The rearrangement uses TRBV25-1 and TRBJ2-5; no clear D gene. Per germline, CDR1 MGHDK and CDR2 SYGVNS. Trimming removed 2 bases from V and 3 bases from J, with 13 bases in between. The CDR3 loop spans 15 amino acids. The CDR3 reads CASSERVGLKETQYF. The CDR3 coding sequence is TGTGCCAGCAGTGAAAGGGTTGGCCTTAAAGAGACCCAGTACTTC.